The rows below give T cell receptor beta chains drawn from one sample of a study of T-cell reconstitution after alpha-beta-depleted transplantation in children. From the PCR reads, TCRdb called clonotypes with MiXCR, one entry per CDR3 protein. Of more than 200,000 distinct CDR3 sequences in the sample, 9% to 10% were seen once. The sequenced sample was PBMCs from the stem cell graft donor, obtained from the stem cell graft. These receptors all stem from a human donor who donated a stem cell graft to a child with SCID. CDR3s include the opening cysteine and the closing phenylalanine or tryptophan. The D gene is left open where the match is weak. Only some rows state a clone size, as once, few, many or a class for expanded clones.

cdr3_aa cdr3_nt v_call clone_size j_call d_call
CATGLGADSTDTQYF TGTGCCACCGGCCTTGGGGCTGACAGCACAGATACGCAGTATTTT TRBV25-1 many TRBJ2-3 .
CASSTRTSGGGTDTQYF TGCGCCAGCAGCACCCGGACTAGCGGGGGTGGCACAGATACGCAGTATTTT TRBV5-1 many TRBJ2-3 TRBD2
CASSPQGFPEAFF TGTGCCAGCAGTCCCCAGGGGTTTCCTGAAGCTTTCTTT TRBV12-3/TRBV12-4 many TRBJ1-1 .
CAISVPGLAGSDEQFF TGTGCCATCAGTGTACCGGGACTAGCGGGGTCCGATGAGCAGTTCTTC TRBV10-3 many TRBJ2-1 TRBD2
CSATGFEAFF TGCAGTGCCACAGGATTTGAAGCTTTCTTT TRBV20-1 many TRBJ1-1 .
CASSLEQDMSYEQYF TGCGCCAGCAGCTTGGAGCAGGATATGTCCTACGAGCAGTACTTC TRBV5-1 many TRBJ2-7 .
CASSYSRVSEAFF TGTGCCAGCAGTTACTCTAGGGTCTCTGAAGCTTTCTTT TRBV6-5 few TRBJ1-1 .
CASSVGDPGQGLETQYF TGCGCCAGCAGCGTGGGAGACCCCGGACAGGGATTGGAGACCCAGTACTTC TRBV5-1 . TRBJ2-5 TRBD1
CASSFLAGLAYEQYF TGTGCCAGCAGTTTCCTAGCGGGGCTCGCATACGAGCAGTACTTC TRBV27 many TRBJ2-7 TRBD2
CATSGRGRSYNEQFF TGTGCCACCAGCGGAAGGGGTAGGTCCTACAATGAGCAGTTCTTC TRBV24-1 . TRBJ2-1 .
CASSIGALNTGELFF TGCGCCAGCAGCATAGGGGCGCTTAACACCGGGGAGCTGTTTTTT TRBV5-1 . TRBJ2-2 .
CASSIGRGLFEAFF TGTGCCAGTAGTATAGGTCGGGGGCTTTTTGAAGCTTTCTTT TRBV19 many TRBJ1-1 .
CASSFGTSGTRTDTQYF TGTGCCAGCAGCTTCGGGACTAGCGGGACCCGCACAGATACGCAGTATTTT TRBV7-3 once TRBJ2-3 TRBD2
CASSVTGLGETQYF TGTGCCAGCAGCGTTACAGGGCTGGGGGAGACCCAGTACTTC TRBV2 many TRBJ2-5 .
CSARRRGGVTETQYF TGCAGTGCTAGGAGGCGGGGGGGCGTTACGGAGACCCAGTACTTC TRBV20-1 . TRBJ2-5 TRBD2
CASSPRMGPYEQYF TGTGCCAGCTCACCCCGGATGGGTCCGTACGAGCAGTACTTC TRBV18 . TRBJ2-7 .
CSARDTGSGTEAFF TGCAGTGCTAGAGATACAGGGAGCGGCACTGAAGCTTTCTTT TRBV20-1 few TRBJ1-1 .
CASSLGQSSDTQYF TGTGCCAGCAGCTTAGGACAGAGCTCAGATACGCAGTATTTT TRBV11-3 many TRBJ2-3 .
CASSLGRGDYKFF TGTGCCAGCAGCTTAGGTCGCGGGGACTATAAGTTCTTC TRBV7-3 . TRBJ2-1 TRBD2
CASSSDWSGTGELFF TGTGCCAGCAGTTCGGACTGGTCGGGGACCGGGGAGCTGTTTTTT TRBV27 many TRBJ2-2 .
CASSYLPLGPGTGELFF TGTGCCAGCAGTTACTTACCACTAGGGCCGGGCACCGGGGAGCTGTTTTTT TRBV6-5 many TRBJ2-2 .
CASSLAWDGGANYGYTF TGTGCCAGCAGCTTGGCCTGGGACGGCGGGGCTAACTATGGCTACACCTTC TRBV5-6 many TRBJ1-2 .
CASSLEGLAGHNEQFF TGCGCCAGCAGCTTGGAAGGACTAGCGGGGCACAATGAGCAGTTCTTC TRBV5-1 many TRBJ2-1 TRBD2
CASSLEAFRDQPQHF TGTGCCAGCAGCTTAGAGGCGTTCAGGGATCAGCCCCAGCATTTT TRBV7-2 few TRBJ1-5 .
CSAHGTSGGPGDTQYF TGCAGTGCTCACGGTACTAGCGGGGGACCCGGCGATACGCAGTATTTT TRBV20-1 many TRBJ2-3 TRBD2
CSARPTMETQYF TGCAGTGCTAGACCCACCATGGAGACCCAGTACTTC TRBV20-1 many TRBJ2-5 .
CASSDHKDEQFF TGTGCCAGCAGTGACCATAAAGATGAGCAGTTCTTC TRBV12-3/TRBV12-4 many TRBJ2-1 .
CASSQGLSNQPQHF TGTGCCAGCAGCCAAGGGTTGAGCAATCAGCCCCAGCATTTT TRBV3-1 many TRBJ1-5 .
CASSAITGASGGAFF TGTGCCAGCAGTGCGATAACAGGGGCGTCGGGGGGAGCTTTCTTT TRBV12-3/TRBV12-4 many TRBJ1-1 TRBD1
CASRDWGGSGYTF TGTGCCAGCAGGGACTGGGGGGGTTCCGGCTACACCTTC TRBV12-3/TRBV12-4 many TRBJ1-2 .
CASRLGQVYDGYTF TGTGCCAGCAGGCTTGGACAGGTGTACGATGGCTACACCTTC TRBV5-5 many TRBJ1-2 TRBD1
CASSVGGSSYEQYF TGTGCCAGCAGCGTTGGAGGGAGCTCCTACGAGCAGTACTTC TRBV7-7 many TRBJ2-7 .
CASRSGGPNLGQFF TGTGCCAGCCGAAGCGGGGGGCCCAATCTAGGGCAGTTCTTC TRBV4-2 . TRBJ2-1 TRBD2
CASSLTEFNTEAFF TGCGCCAGCAGCTTGACAGAGTTCAACACTGAAGCTTTCTTT TRBV5-1 many TRBJ1-1 .
CSASQTVDSYNSPLHF TGCAGTGCTAGCCAGACAGTTGACTCCTATAATTCACCCCTCCACTTT TRBV20-1 many TRBJ1-6 .
CASSPRLAGGNLQNTGELFF TGTGCCAGCAGTCCGAGACTAGCGGGGGGGAACTTACAAAACACCGGGGAGCTGTTTTTT TRBV27 many TRBJ2-2 TRBD2
CASSQEGRGYGYTF TGTGCCAGCAGCCAAGAGGGGCGAGGCTATGGCTACACCTTC TRBV3-1 many TRBJ1-2 .
CSATAPGETQYF TGCAGTGCTACCGCACCTGGGGAGACCCAGTACTTC TRBV20-1 many TRBJ2-5 .
CASRGQGARSGWGYTF TGTGCCAGCAGGGGTCAGGGGGCGCGTTCTGGTTGGGGCTACACCTTC TRBV6-1 many TRBJ1-2 TRBD1
CASSPAGRGGIHEQYF TGTGCCAGCAGTCCCGCGGGGCGGGGAGGGATCCACGAGCAGTACTTC TRBV28 many TRBJ2-7 TRBD2
CASSPAAGGGYTF TGTGCCAGCAGCCCAGCGGCAGGGGGTGGCTACACCTTC TRBV7-2 many TRBJ1-2 TRBD1
CASSSTGLRTGELFF TGTGCCAGCAGCAGTACAGGGTTAAGGACCGGGGAGCTGTTTTTT TRBV28 many TRBJ2-2 .
CATSSPAGAPYNEQFF TGTGCCACCAGCAGTCCCGCCGGGGCCCCTTACAATGAGCAGTTCTTC TRBV15 . TRBJ2-1 .
CASSMEGPNTEAFF TGCGCCAGCAGCATGGAGGGGCCCAACACTGAAGCTTTCTTT TRBV5-1 many TRBJ1-1 .
CASGRNYEQYF TGTGCCAGCGGGAGAAACTACGAGCAGTACTTC TRBV6-2/TRBV6-3 . TRBJ2-7 .
CASSLRIDGGNTIYF TGCGCCAGCAGCCTCAGAATAGATGGTGGAAACACCATATATTTT TRBV4-1 . TRBJ1-3 .
CSVARQETQYF TGCAGCGTTGCTAGACAAGAGACCCAGTACTTC TRBV29-1 many TRBJ2-5 .
CASSEWAEGRPQHF TGTGCCAGCAGTGAGTGGGCCGAGGGAAGGCCCCAGCATTTT TRBV6-1 many TRBJ1-5 .
CASSLDILLTDTQYF TGTGCCAGCAGCTTAGATATCCTACTCACAGATACGCAGTATTTT TRBV11-2 many TRBJ2-3 .
CASSQGLDNIVYEQYF TGCGCCAGCAGCCAGGGCCTGGACAACATAGTCTACGAGCAGTACTTC TRBV4-1 . TRBJ2-7 .
CASSVGGRGPTDTQYF TGTGCCAGCAGCGTAGGGGGGCGGGGACCAACTGATACGCAGTATTTT TRBV9 many TRBJ2-3 .